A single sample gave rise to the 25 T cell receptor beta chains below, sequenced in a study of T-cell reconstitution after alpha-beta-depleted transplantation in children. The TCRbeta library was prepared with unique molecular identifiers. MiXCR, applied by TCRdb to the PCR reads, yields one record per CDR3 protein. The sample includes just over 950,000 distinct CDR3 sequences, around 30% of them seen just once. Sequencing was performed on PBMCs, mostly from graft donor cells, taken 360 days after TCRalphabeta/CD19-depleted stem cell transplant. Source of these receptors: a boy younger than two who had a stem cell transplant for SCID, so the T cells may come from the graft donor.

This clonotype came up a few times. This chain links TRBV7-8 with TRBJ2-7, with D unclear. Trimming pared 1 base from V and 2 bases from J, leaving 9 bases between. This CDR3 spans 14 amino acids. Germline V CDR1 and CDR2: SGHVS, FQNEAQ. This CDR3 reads CASSLGSNTYEQYF. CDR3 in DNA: TGTGCCAGCAGCTTAGGCTCAAATACCTACGAGCAGTACTTC. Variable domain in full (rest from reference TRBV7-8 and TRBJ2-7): GAGVSQSPRYKVAKRGQDVALRCDPISGHVSLFWYQQALGQGPEFLTYFQNEAQLDKSGLPSDRFFAERPEGSVSTLKIQRTQQEDSAVYLCASSLGSNTYEQYFGPGTRLTVT.

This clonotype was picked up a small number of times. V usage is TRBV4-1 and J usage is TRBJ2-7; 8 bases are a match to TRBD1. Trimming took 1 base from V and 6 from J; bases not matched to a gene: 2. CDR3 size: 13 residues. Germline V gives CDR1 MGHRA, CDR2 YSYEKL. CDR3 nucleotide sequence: TGCGCCAGCAGCCAAGGACAGGGGCCCGAGCAGTACTTC. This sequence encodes CASSQGQGPEQYF.

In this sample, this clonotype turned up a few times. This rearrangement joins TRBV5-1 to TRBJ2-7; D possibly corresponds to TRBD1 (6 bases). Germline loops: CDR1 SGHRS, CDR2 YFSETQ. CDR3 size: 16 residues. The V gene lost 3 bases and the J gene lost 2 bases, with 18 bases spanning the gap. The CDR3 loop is CASSSARTEITYEQYF. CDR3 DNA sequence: TGCGCCAGCAGCTCCGCTCGGACAGAAATAACCTACGAGCAGTACTTC.

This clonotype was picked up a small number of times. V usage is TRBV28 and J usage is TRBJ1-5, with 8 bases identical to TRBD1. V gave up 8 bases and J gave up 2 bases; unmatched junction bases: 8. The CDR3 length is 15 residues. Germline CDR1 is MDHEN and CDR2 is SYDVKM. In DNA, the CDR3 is TGTGCCAGCGGCTCCGACAGGGGCGGCAATCAGCCCCAGCATTTT. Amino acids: CASGSDRGGNQPQHF.

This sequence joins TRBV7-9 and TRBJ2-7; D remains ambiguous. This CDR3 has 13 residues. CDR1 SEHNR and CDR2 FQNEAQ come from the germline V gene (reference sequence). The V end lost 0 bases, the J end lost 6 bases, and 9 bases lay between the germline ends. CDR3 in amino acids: CASSLAQPGEQYF. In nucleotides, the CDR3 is TGTGCCAGCAGCTTAGCGCAACCGGGCGAGCAGTACTTC.

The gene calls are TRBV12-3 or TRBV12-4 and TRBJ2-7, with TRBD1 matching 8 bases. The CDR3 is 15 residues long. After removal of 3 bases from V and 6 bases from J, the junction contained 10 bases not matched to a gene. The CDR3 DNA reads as TGTGCCAGCAGTTTCGGTCCCGGGACAGGAGGCGAGCAGTACTTC. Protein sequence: CASSFGPGTGGEQYF.

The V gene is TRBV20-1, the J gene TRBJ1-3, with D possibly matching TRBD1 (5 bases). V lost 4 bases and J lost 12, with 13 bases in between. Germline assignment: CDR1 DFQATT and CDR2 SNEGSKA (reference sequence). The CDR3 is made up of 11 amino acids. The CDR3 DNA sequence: TGCAGTGCTACGCCGGGACGGAGCATATATTTT. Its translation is CSATPGRSIYF.

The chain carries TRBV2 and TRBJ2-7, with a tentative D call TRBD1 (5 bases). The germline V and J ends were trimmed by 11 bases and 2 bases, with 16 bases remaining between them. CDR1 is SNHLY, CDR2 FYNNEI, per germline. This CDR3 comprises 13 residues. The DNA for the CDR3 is TGTGCCGCGGTTCAGGCAGGGCCCTACGAGCAGTACTTC. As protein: CAAVQAGPYEQYF. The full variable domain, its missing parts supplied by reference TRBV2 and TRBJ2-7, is EPEVTQTPSHQVTQMGQEVILRCVPISNHLYFYWYRQILGQKVEFLVSFYNNEISEKSEIFDDQFSVERPDGSNFTLKIRSTKLEDSAMYFCAAVQAGPYEQYFGPGTRLTVT.

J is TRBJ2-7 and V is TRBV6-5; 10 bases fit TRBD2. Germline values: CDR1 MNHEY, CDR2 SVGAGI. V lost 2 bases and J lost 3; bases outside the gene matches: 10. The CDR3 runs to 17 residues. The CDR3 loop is CASSYKAGGPGGYEQYF. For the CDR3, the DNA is TGTGCCAGCAGTTACAAAGCGGGGGGGCCAGGAGGCTACGAGCAGTACTTC.

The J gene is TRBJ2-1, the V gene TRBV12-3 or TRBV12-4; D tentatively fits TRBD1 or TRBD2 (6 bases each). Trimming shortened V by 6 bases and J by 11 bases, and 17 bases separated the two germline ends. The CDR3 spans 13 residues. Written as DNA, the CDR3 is TGTGCCAGCAGCGGGGGCCTGATGGGGAAGCAGTTCTTC. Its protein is CASSGGLMGKQFF.

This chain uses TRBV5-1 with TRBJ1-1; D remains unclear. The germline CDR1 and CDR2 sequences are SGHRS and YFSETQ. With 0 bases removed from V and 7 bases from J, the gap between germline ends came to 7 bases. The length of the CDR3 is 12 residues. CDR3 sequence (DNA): TGCGCCAGCAGCTTGGATGGCAGTGAAGCTTTCTTT. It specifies CASSLDGSEAFF.

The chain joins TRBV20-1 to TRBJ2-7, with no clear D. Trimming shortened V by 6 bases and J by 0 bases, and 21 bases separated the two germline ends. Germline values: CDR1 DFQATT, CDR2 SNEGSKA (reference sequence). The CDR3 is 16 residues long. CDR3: CSAGLEPRKSSYEQYF. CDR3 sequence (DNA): TGCAGTGCCGGGTTGGAACCTCGCAAAAGCTCCTACGAGCAGTACTTC.

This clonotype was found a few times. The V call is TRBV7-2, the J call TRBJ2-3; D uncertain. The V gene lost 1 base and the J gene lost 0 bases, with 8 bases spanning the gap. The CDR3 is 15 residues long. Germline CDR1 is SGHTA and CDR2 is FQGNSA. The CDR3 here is CASSLEGVSTDTQYF. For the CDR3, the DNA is TGTGCCAGCAGCTTAGAAGGAGTCAGCACAGATACGCAGTATTTT.

In nucleotides, the CDR3 is TGCAGTGTCCCGGACGGGCATCAGCCCCAGCATTTT. As protein: CSVPDGHQPQHF. The J gene is TRBJ1-5, the V gene TRBV20-1, with D uncertain. The CDR3 spans 12 residues. Per the germline V gene, CDR1 is DFQATT and CDR2 is SNEGSKA (reference sequence). The ends were cut back, 7 bases at V and 5 bases at J, with 12 bases in the middle.

DNA of the CDR3: TGCGCCAGCAACCGCATTAGCGGGGGGGCTCTGAATGAGCAGTTCTTC. Encoded protein: CASNRISGGALNEQFF. The rearrangement joins TRBV5-1 to TRBJ2-1; 11 positions agree with TRBD2. The CDR3 runs to 16 residues. Germline V CDR1 and CDR2: SGHRS, YFSETQ. V dropped 6 bases and J dropped 7; count of bases not matched to a gene: 12.

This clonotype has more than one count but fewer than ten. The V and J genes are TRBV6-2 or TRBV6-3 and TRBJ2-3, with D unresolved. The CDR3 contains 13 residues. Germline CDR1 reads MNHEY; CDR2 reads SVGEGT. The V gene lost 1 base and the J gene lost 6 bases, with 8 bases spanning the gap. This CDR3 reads CASSYWKADTQYF. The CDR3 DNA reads TGTGCCAGCAGTTACTGGAAGGCCGATACGCAGTATTTT.

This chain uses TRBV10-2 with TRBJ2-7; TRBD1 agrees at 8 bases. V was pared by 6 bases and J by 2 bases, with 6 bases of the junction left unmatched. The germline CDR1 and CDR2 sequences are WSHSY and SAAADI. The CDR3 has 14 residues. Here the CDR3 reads CASRKGQGPYEQYF. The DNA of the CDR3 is TGCGCCAGCAGGAAAGGACAGGGACCCTACGAGCAGTACTTC.

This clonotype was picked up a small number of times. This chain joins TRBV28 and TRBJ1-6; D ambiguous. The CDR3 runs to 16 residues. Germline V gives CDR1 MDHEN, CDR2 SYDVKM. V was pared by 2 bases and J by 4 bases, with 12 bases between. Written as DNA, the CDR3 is TGTGCCAGCAGTTTACTGCACAGAATTTATAATTCACCCCTCCACTTT. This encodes CASSLLHRIYNSPLHF.

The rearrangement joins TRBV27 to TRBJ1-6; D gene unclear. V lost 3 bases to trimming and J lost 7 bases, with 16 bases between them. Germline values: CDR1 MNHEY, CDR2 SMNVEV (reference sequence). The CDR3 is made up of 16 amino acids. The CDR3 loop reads CASSFDRSPGNSPLHF. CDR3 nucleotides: TGTGCCAGCAGTTTTGATAGATCGCCCGGAAATTCACCCCTCCACTTT.

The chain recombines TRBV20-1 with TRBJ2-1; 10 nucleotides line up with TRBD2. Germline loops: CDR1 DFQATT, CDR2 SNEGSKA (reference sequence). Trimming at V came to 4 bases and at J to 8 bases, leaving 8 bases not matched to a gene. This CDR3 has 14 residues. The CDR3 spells CSATKRGGRYEQFF. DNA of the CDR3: TGCAGTGCTACAAAGCGGGGGGGCCGGTATGAGCAGTTCTTC.

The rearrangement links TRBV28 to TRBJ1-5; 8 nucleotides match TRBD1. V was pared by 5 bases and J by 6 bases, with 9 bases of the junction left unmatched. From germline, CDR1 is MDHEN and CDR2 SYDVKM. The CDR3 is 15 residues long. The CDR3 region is CASSTRTGRGQPQHF. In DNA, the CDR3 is TGTGCCAGCAGTACCCGGACAGGGAGAGGTCAGCCCCAGCATTTT.

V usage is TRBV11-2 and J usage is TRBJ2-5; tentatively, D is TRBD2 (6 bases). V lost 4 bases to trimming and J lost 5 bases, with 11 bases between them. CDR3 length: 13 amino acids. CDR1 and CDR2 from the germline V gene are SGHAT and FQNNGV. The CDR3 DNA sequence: TGTGCCAGCAGCTGGAGGGGTTACGAGACCCAGTACTTC. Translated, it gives CASSWRGYETQYF.

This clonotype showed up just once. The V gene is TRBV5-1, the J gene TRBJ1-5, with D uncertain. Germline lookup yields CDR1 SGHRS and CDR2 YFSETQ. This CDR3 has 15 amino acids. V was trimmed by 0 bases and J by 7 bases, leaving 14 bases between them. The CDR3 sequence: CASSLGSEGYQPQHF. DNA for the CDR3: TGCGCCAGCAGCTTGGGATCAGAGGGCTACCAGCCCCAGCATTTT. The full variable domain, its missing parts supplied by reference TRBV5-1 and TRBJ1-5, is KAGVTQTPRYLIKTRGQQVTLSCSPISGHRSVSWYQQTPGQGLQFLFEYFSETQRNKGNFPGRFSGRQFSNSRSEMNVSTLELGDSALYLCASSLGSEGYQPQHFGDGTRLSIL.

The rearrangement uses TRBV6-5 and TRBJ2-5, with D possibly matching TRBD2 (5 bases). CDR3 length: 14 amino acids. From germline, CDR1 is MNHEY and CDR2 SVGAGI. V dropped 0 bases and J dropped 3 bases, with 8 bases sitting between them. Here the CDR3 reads CASSYSRAEETQYF. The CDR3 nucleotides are TGTGCCAGCAGTTACTCGAGGGCAGAAGAGACCCAGTACTTC.

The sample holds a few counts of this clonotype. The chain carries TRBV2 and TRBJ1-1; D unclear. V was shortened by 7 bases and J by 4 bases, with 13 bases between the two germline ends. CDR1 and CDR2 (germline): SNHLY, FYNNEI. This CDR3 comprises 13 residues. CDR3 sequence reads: CASTRRELTEAFF. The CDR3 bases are TGTGCCAGCACGCGTCGGGAACTCACTGAAGCTTTCTTT.